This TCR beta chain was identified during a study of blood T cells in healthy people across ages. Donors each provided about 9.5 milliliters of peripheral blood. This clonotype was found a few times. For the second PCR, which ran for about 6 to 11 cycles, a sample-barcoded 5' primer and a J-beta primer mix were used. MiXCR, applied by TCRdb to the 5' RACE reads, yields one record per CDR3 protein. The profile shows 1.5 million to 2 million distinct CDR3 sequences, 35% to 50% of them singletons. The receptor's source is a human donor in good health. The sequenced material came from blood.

CDR3 coding DNA: TGTGCCAGCAGCCACAATAGACAGGGGTCGACTGAAGCTTTCTTT. Translating gives CASSHNRQGSTEAFF. The chain employs TRBV9 and TRBJ1-1; TRBD1 matches at 8 bases. The CDR3 runs to 15 residues. Germline CDR1 reads SGDLS; CDR2 reads YYNGEE. Trimming took 4 bases from V and 5 from J; bases not matched to a gene: 10.